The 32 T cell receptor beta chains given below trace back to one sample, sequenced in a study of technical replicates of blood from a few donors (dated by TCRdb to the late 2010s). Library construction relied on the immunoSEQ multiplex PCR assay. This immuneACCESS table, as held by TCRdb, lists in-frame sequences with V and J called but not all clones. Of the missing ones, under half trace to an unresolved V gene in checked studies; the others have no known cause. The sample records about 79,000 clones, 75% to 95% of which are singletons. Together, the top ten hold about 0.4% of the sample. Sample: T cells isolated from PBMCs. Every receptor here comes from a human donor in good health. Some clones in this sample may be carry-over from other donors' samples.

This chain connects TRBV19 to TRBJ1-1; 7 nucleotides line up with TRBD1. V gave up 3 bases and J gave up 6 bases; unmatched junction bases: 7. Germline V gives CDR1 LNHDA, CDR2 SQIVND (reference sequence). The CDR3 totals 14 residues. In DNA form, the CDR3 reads TGTGCCAGTAGTATTTGGCAGGGGGACGCTGAAGCTTTCTTT. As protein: CASSIWQGDAEAFF.

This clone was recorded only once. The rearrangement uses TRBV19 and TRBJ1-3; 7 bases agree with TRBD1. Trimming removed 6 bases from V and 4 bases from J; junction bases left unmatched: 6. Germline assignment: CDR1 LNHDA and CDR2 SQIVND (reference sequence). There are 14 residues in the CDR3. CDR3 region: CASSPETGGNTIYF. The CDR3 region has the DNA TGTGCCAGTAGCCCTGAGACAGGGGGAAACACCATATATTTT.

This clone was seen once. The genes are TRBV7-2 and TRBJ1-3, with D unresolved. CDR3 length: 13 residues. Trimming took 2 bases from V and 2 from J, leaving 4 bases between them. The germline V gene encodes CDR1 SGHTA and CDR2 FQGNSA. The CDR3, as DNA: TGTGCCAGCAGCTTACAGGCTGGAAACACCATATATTTT. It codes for CASSLQAGNTIYF.

CDR3 coding DNA: TGTGCCAGCAGTTTCTCGGTCGCCTATCGGACAGGGGGAGAAAAACTGTTTTTT. It codes for CASSFSVAYRTGGEKLFF. V gene TRBV28 combines with J gene TRBJ1-4; TRBD1 aligns across 10 bases. The CDR3 runs to 18 residues. V was clipped by 3 bases and J by 8 bases; unmatched bases: 15. Germline assignment: CDR1 MDHEN and CDR2 SYDVKM.

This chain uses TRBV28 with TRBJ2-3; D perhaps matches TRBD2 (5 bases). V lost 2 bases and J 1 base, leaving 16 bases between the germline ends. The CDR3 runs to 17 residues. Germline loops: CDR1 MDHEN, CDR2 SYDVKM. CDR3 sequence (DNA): TGTGCCAGCAGTTTACGGTGGAGGTCGGAACGCACAGATACGCAGTATTTT. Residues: CASSLRWRSERTDTQYF.

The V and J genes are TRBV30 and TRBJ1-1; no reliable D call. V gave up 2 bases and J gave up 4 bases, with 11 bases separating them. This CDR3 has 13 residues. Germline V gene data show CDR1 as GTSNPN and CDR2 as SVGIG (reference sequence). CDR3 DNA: TGTGCCTGGAGTAATAAGGGAGGCACTGAAGCTTTCTTT. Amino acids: CAWSNKGGTEAFF.

CDR3 loop: CASGVLDSPLHF. DNA of the CDR3: TGTGCCAGCGGAGTCCTTGATTCACCCCTCCACTTT. J is TRBJ1-6 and V is TRBV28; D ambiguous. CDR1 is MDHEN, CDR2 SYDVKM, per germline. V lost 8 bases to trimming and J lost 8 bases, with 10 bases between them. The CDR3 is 12 amino acids.

Here the CDR3 DNA reads TGTGCCTGGAGTGAATGGACAGGCAATTCACCCCTCCACTTT. Amino acid sequence: CAWSEWTGNSPLHF. V is TRBV30 and J is TRBJ1-6; 7 bases map to TRBD1. V shed 1 base and J 7 bases; nucleotides not matched to a gene: 4. CDR1 is GTSNPN, CDR2 SVGIG, per germline (reference sequence). The CDR3 is made up of 14 amino acids.

The CDR3 protein is CASSLFLAGHNEQFF. For the CDR3, the DNA is TGTGCCAGCAGCTTATTTCTAGCGGGACACAATGAGCAGTTCTTC. The chain has TRBV13 and TRBJ2-1, with 9 bases identical to TRBD2. Germline V gene data show CDR1 as PRHDT and CDR2 as FYEKMQ (reference sequence). This CDR3 is 15 amino acids long. V was clipped by 2 bases and J by 5 bases; unmatched bases: 4.

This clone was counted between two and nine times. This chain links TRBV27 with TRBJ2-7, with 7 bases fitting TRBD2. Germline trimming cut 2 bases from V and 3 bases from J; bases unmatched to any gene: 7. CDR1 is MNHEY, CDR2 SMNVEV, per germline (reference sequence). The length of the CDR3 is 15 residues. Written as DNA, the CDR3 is TGTGCCAGCAGTTTAGCGGGGGTATTGAACTACGAGCAGTACTTC. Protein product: CASSLAGVLNYEQYF.

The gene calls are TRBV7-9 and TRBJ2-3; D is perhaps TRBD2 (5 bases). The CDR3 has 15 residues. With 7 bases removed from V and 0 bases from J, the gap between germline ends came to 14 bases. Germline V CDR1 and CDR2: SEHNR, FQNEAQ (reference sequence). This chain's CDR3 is CASTRAGTSTDTQYF. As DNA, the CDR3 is TGTGCCAGCACGCGGGCAGGAACAAGCACAGATACGCAGTATTTT.

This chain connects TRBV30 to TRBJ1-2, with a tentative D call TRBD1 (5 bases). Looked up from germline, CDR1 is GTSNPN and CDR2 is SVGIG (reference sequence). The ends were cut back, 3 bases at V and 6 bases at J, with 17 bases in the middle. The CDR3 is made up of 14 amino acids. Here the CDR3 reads CAWSLLPGVDGYTF. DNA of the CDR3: TGTGCCTGGAGCCTTCTTCCGGGGGTTGATGGCTACACCTTC. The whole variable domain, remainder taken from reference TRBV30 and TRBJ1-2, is SQTIHQWPATLVQPVGSPLSLECTVEGTSNPNLYWYRQAAGRGLQLLFYSVGIGQISSEVPQNLSASRPQDRQFILSSKKLLLSDSGFYLCAWSLLPGVDGYTFGSGTRLTVV.

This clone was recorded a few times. CDR3 sequence (DNA): TGTGCCAGCAGCGTAGAGGATGGGCATCAGCCCCAGCATTTT. This translates into CASSVEDGHQPQHF. This chain connects TRBV9 to TRBJ1-5, with D uncertain. The V end was cut by 0 bases, the J end by 5 bases, with 9 bases between. This CDR3 has 14 residues. CDR1 is SGDLS and CDR2 is YYNGEE in the germline V gene.

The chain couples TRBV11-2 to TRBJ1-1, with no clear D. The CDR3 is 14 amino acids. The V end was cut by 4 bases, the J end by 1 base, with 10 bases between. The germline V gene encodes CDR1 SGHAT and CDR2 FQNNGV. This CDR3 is CASSYGPGNTEAFF. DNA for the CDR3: TGTGCCAGCAGCTATGGTCCGGGGAACACTGAAGCTTTCTTT.

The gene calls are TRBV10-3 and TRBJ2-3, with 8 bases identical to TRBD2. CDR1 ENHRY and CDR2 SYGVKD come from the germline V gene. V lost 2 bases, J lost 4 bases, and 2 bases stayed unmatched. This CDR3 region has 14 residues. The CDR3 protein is CAISEKREPDTQYF. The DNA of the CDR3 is TGTGCCATCAGTGAGAAGCGGGAGCCAGATACGCAGTATTTT.

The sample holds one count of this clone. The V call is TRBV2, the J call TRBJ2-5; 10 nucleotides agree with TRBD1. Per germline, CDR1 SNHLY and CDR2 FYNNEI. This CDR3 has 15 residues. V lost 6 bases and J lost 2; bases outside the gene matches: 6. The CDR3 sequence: CASREGTGAQETQYF. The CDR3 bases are TGTGCCAGCAGAGAGGGGACAGGGGCGCAAGAGACCCAGTACTTC. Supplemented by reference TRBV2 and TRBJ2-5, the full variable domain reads EPEVTQTPSHQVTQMGQEVILRCVPISNHLYFYWYRQILGQKVEFLVSFYNNEISEKSEIFDDQFSVERPDGSNFTLKIRSTKLEDSAMYFCASREGTGAQETQYFGPGTRLLVL.

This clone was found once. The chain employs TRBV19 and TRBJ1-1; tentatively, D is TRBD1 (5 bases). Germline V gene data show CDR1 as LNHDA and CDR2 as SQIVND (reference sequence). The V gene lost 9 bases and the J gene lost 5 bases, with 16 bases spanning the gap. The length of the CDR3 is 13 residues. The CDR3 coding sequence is TGTGCCAGCCAGGCGGGACTTCGGACTGAAGCTTTCTTT. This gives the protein CASQAGLRTEAFF.

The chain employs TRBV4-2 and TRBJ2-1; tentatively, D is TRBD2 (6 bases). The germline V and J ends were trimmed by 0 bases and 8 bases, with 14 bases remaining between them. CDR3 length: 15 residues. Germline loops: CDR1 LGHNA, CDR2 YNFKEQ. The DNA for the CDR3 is TGTGCCAGCAGCCAAGAGAGCCAACTAGCAGATGAGCAGTTCTTC. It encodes CASSQESQLADEQFF.

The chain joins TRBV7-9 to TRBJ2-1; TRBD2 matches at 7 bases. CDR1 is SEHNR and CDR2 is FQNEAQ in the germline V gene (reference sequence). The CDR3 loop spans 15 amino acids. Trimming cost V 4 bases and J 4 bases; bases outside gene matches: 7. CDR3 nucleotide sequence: TGTGCCAGCAGCTCGACTAGCAGAGCTTACAATGAGCAGTTCTTC. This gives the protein CASSSTSRAYNEQFF. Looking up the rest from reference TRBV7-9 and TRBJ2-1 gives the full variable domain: DTGVSQNPRHKITKRGQNVTFRCDPISEHNRLYWYRQTLGQGPEFLTYFQNEAQLEKSRLLSDRFSAERPKGSFSTLEIQRTEQGDSAMYLCASSSTSRAYNEQFFGPGTRLTVL.

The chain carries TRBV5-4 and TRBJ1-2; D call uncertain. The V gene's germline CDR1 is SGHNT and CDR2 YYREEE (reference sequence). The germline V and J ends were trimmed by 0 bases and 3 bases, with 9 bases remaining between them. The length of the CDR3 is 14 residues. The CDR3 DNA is TGTGCCAGCAGCTTGGATTACACCGACTATGGCTACACCTTC. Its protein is CASSLDYTDYGYTF.

CDR3 nucleotides: TGCGCCAGCAGCTTCAGGGGTGGTAATGAAAAACTGTTTTTT. Residues: CASSFRGGNEKLFF. The chain has TRBV5-1 and TRBJ1-4; tentatively, D is TRBD1 (6 bases). Trimming took 2 bases from V and 4 from J, leaving 9 bases between them. CDR3 length: 14 residues. Looked up from germline, CDR1 is SGHRS and CDR2 is YFSETQ. The full variable domain, in which reference TRBV5-1 and TRBJ1-4 provide the parts outside the CDR3, is KAGVTQTPRYLIKTRGQQVTLSCSPISGHRSVSWYQQTPGQGLQFLFEYFSETQRNKGNFPGRFSGRQFSNSRSEMNVSTLELGDSALYLCASSFRGGNEKLFFGSGTQLSVL.

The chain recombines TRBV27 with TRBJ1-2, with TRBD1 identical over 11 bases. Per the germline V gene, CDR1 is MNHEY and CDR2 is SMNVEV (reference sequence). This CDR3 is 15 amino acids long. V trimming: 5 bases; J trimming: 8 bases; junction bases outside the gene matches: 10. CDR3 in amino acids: CASSPQRTGGRGYTF. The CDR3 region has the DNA TGTGCCAGCAGTCCTCAGAGGACAGGGGGCCGGGGCTACACCTTC.

The CDR3 sequence: CATGTGELAGYTF. The CDR3 bases are TGTGCCACCGGGACAGGAGAACTAGCAGGCTACACCTTC. The chain joins TRBV10-3 to TRBJ1-2; TRBD1 aligns across 8 bases. From germline, CDR1 is ENHRY and CDR2 SYGVKD. V lost 10 bases to trimming and J lost 8 bases; unmatched junction nucleotides: 12. This CDR3 is built from 13 residues.

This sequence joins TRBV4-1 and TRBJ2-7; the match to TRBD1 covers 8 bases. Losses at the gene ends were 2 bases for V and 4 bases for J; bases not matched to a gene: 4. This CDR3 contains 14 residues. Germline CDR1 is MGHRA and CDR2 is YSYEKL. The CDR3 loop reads CASSQFTGGYEQYF. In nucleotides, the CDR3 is TGCGCCAGCAGCCAATTCACAGGGGGATACGAGCAGTACTTC.

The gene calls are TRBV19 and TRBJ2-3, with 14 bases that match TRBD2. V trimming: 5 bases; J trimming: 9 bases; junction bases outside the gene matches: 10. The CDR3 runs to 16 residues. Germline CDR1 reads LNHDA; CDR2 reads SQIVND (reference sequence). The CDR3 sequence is CASSADPGLAGDTQYF. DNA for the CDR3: TGTGCCAGTAGTGCCGATCCGGGACTAGCGGGAGACACGCAGTATTTT.

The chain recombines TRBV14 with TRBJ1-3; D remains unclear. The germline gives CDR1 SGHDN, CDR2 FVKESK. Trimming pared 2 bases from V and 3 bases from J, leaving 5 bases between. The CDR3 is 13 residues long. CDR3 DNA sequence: TGTGCCAGCAGCCAACTCAGTGGAAACACCATATATTTT. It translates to CASSQLSGNTIYF. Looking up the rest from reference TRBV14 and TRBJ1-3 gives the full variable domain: EAGVTQFPSHSVIEKGQTVTLRCDPISGHDNLYWYRRVMGKEIKFLLHFVKESKQDESGMPNNRFLAERTGGTYSTLKVQPAELEDSGVYFCASSQLSGNTIYFGEGSWLTVV.

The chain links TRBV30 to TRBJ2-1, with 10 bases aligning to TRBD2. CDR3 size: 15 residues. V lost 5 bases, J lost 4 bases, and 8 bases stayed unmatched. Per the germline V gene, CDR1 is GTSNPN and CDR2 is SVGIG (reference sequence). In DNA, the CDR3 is TGTGCCTGGGCCGTTAGCGGGGGGATTTACAATGAGCAGTTCTTC. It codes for CAWAVSGGIYNEQFF.

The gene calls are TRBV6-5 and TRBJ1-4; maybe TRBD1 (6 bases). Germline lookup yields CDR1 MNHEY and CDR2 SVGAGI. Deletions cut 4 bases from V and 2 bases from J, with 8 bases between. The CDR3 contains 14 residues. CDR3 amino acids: CASSSRGTNEKLFF. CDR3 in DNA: TGTGCCAGCAGTTCCAGGGGTACTAATGAAAAACTGTTTTTT.

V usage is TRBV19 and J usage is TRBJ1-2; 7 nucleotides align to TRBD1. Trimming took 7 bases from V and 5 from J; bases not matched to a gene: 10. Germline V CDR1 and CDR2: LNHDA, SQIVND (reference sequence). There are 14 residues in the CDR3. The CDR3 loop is CASTSTGTAYGYTF. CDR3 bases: TGTGCCAGTACTTCGACCGGGACAGCTTATGGCTACACCTTC.

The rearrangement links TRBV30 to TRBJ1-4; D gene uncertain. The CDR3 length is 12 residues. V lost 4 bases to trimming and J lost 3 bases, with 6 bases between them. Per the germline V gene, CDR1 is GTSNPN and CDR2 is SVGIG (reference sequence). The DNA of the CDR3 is TGTGCCTGGAATCCGGCTAATGAAAAACTGTTTTTT. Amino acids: CAWNPANEKLFF. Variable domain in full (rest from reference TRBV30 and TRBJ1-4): SQTIHQWPATLVQPVGSPLSLECTVEGTSNPNLYWYRQAAGRGLQLLFYSVGIGQISSEVPQNLSASRPQDRQFILSSKKLLLSDSGFYLCAWNPANEKLFFGSGTQLSVL.

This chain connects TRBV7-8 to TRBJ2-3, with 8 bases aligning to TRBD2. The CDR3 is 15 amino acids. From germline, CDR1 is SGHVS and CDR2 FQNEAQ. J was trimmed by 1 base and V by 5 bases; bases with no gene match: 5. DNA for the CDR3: TGTGCCAGCAGCCTTAGCGGGATAGGCACAGATACGCAGTATTTT. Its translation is CASSLSGIGTDTQYF.

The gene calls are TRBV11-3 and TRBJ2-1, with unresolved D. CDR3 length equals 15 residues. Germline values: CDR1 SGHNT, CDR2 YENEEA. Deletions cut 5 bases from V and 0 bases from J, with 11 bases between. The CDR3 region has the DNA TGTGCCAGCAGCCCTAACCTAGGCTCCTACAATGAGCAGTTCTTC. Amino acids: CASSPNLGSYNEQFF.